A single sample is the source of the 28 T cell receptor beta chains below, sequenced in a study of Ad26.COV2.S vaccination and SARS-CoV-2 variants (dated by TCRdb to the early 2020s). This specimen's treatment or condition label, interpreted: around 19 received Ad26.COV2.S at low or high dose, single or two shots; 5 received placebo; per-sample allocation not given. Repertoires of vaccine and placebo recipients were sequenced from samples collected on day 63 after the first injection. Library creation used the immunoSEQ multiplex PCR assay. The immuneACCESS repertoire file appears here via TCRdb, limited to in-frame rearrangements. These files lack a portion of the clones; in checked studies, under half of the deficit traces to unresolved V genes, and the cause of the others is not known. The sample table holds 300,000 to 350,000 clones, of which roughly 91% were seen once. The ten largest clones represent 5% of the sample.

Sample: peripheral blood, taken in a trial of Ad26.COV2.S vaccine versus placebo. These receptors were taken from a person between 18 and 65 years old who received the Ad26.COV2.S COVID-19 vaccine or a placebo.

This chain connects TRBV2 to TRBJ2-7; TRBD1 aligns across 8 bases. Germline-derived CDR1 and CDR2 are SNHLY and FYNNEI. The CDR3 is 21 amino acids. With V trimmed by 1 base and J by 1 base, 21 bases remained unmatched. CDR3 nucleotide sequence: TGTGCCAGCAGTGAAGACACCCCGGTGATTGGACAGGGAGTAAAGTCCTACGAGCAGTACTTC. Translated: CASSEDTPVIGQGVKSYEQYF.

This chain connects TRBV7-8 to TRBJ2-4; D is unclear. Germline lookup yields CDR1 SGHVS and CDR2 FQNEAQ. This CDR3 has 16 amino acids. Trimming removed 1 base at V and 0 bases at J, with 10 bases between. Here the CDR3 reads CASSLGPAVAKNIQYF. The CDR3 nucleotides are TGTGCCAGCAGCTTAGGTCCGGCCGTAGCCAAAAACATTCAGTACTTC.

This clone was recorded only once. The gene calls are TRBV28 and TRBJ2-7; D remains ambiguous. Germline loops: CDR1 MDHEN, CDR2 SYDVKM. This CDR3 has 14 residues. The germline V and J ends were trimmed by 2 bases and 0 bases, with 8 bases remaining between them. This chain's CDR3 is CASSLSTGSYEQYF. Written as DNA, the CDR3 is TGTGCCAGCAGTTTAAGTACGGGCTCCTACGAGCAGTACTTC.

The chain joins TRBV6-5 to TRBJ1-2; 8 nucleotides agree with TRBD1. The CDR3 spans 15 residues. Losses at the gene ends were 11 bases for V and 4 bases for J; bases not matched to a gene: 15. Germline V lookup: CDR1 MNHEY, CDR2 SVGAGI. The DNA for the CDR3 is TGTGCCGGGCGACGAGAGGACAGGGTCTCCTATGGCTACACCTTC. Translated, it gives CAGRREDRVSYGYTF.

The chain couples TRBV2 to TRBJ2-1; 13 bases are shared with TRBD2. The length of the CDR3 is 16 residues. V was clipped by 5 bases and J by 7 bases; unmatched bases: 8. Looked up from germline, CDR1 is SNHLY and CDR2 is FYNNEI. CDR3 in DNA: TGTGCCAGCAGTCGTATCGGACTAGCGGGAGTTAATGAGCAGTTCTTC. Translating it yields CASSRIGLAGVNEQFF.

The V gene is TRBV7-8, the J gene TRBJ2-7, with TRBD1 identical over 9 bases. CDR1 is SGHVS and CDR2 is FQNEAQ in the germline V gene. The CDR3 extends over 15 amino acids. After removal of 2 bases from V and 6 bases from J, the junction contained 8 bases not matched to a gene. As DNA, the CDR3 is TGTGCCAGCAGCTTATTCGAAGGGACAGGGAGCGAGCAGTACTTC. Translated, it gives CASSLFEGTGSEQYF. Using reference TRBV7-8 and TRBJ2-7 for the parts outside the CDR3, the full variable domain is GAGVSQSPRYKVAKRGQDVALRCDPISGHVSLFWYQQALGQGPEFLTYFQNEAQLDKSGLPSDRFFAERPEGSVSTLKIQRTQQEDSAVYLCASSLFEGTGSEQYFGPGTRLTVT.

This chain joins TRBV5-4 and TRBJ1-2; D might be TRBD1 (6 bases). There are 16 residues in the CDR3. Germline loops: CDR1 SGHNT, CDR2 YYREEE (reference sequence). The germline V and J ends were trimmed by 0 bases and 4 bases, with 16 bases remaining between them. The CDR3: CASSLAEWIGGYGYTF. The CDR3 bases are TGTGCCAGCAGCTTGGCAGAGTGGATAGGGGGCTATGGCTACACCTTC.

The sample holds one count of this clone. The gene calls are TRBV3-1 (or the pseudogene TRBV3-2) and TRBJ2-3; no clear D gene. The V gene's germline CDR1 is LGHDT and CDR2 YNNKEL (reference sequence). The length of the CDR3 is 13 residues. V was pared by 1 base and J by 5 bases, with 7 bases between. CDR3 sequence (DNA): TGTGCCAGCAGCCAAGCCCACCTAGATACGCAGTATTTT. As protein: CASSQAHLDTQYF.

This chain uses TRBV15 with TRBJ1-6; D may be TRBD1 (6 bases). Germline V gene lookup returns CDR1 LNHNV and CDR2 YYDKDF (reference sequence). V dropped 0 bases and J dropped 12 bases, with 15 bases sitting between them. The length of the CDR3 is 15 residues. In DNA, the CDR3 is TGTGCCACCAGCAGAGATAGGACAGCTCGAGGACCCCTCCACTTT. This gives the protein CATSRDRTARGPLHF.

J is TRBJ2-7 and V is TRBV29-1; 10 bases line up with TRBD1. This CDR3 comprises 15 residues. J was trimmed by 2 bases and V by 2 bases; bases with no gene match: 6. Looked up from germline, CDR1 is SQVTM and CDR2 is ANQGSEA. The CDR3: CSVERPGQGTYEQYF. The CDR3 nucleotides read TGCAGCGTTGAAAGACCGGGACAGGGGACCTACGAGCAGTACTTC.

V is TRBV5-1 and J is TRBJ1-6, with TRBD1 as a possible D gene (5 bases). This CDR3 region has 16 residues. V was trimmed by 0 bases and J by 5 bases, leaving 12 bases between them. CDR1 and CDR2 (germline): SGHRS, YFSETQ. For the CDR3, the DNA is TGCGCCAGCAGCTTGGAGGGGAGTGATAATAATTCACCCCTCCACTTT. Translated: CASSLEGSDNNSPLHF. The full variable domain, completed using reference TRBV5-1 and TRBJ1-6, is KAGVTQTPRYLIKTRGQQVTLSCSPISGHRSVSWYQQTPGQGLQFLFEYFSETQRNKGNFPGRFSGRQFSNSRSEMNVSTLELGDSALYLCASSLEGSDNNSPLHFGNGTRLTVT.

This clone has a single count. The rearrangement uses TRBV3-1 (or the pseudogene TRBV3-2) and TRBJ2-3; D not resolved. The germline CDR1 and CDR2 sequences are LGHDT and YNNKEL (reference sequence). V was clipped by 5 bases and J by 2 bases, with 8 bases between them. The CDR3 consists of 13 residues. CDR3 region: CASSARFTDTQYF. The CDR3 DNA follows: TGTGCCAGCAGCGCCCGGTTCACAGATACGCAGTATTTT.

The chain links TRBV6-2 or TRBV6-3 to TRBJ1-5, with a weak D call TRBD1 (5 bases). The CDR3 has 14 residues. Deletions cut 2 bases from V and 7 bases from J, with 12 bases between. The V gene's germline CDR1 is MNHEY and CDR2 SVGEGT. The DNA for the CDR3 is TGTGCCAGCAGTTACCTCGGGGCAGCCCAGCCCCAGCATTTT. Protein: CASSYLGAAQPQHF.

This sequence joins TRBV28 and TRBJ1-2, with no clear D. Looked up from germline, CDR1 is MDHEN and CDR2 is SYDVKM. Trimming stripped 11 bases from V and 4 bases from J, with 8 bases between. This CDR3 is 10 amino acids long. CDR3 DNA sequence: TGTGCCGCGTCGGCCTATGGCTACACCTTC. Its translation is CAASAYGYTF.

The CDR3 nucleotides read TGTGCCACCAGTGAGCTGACAGAGCTGAACACCGGGGAGCTGTTTTTT. This translates into CATSELTELNTGELFF. The V and J genes are TRBV24-1 and TRBJ2-2, with a possible D match to TRBD1 (5 bases). V dropped 4 bases and J dropped 1 base, with 12 bases sitting between them. The CDR3 length is 16 residues. Germline-derived CDR1 and CDR2 are KGHDR and SFDVKD.

The V call is TRBV9, the J call TRBJ2-2, with TRBD1 matching over 7 bases. From germline, CDR1 is SGDLS and CDR2 YYNGEE. The CDR3 length is 14 residues. V gave up 4 bases and J gave up 5 bases; unmatched junction bases: 5. Written as DNA, the CDR3 is TGTGCCAGCAGCTTCCCAGGGGGAACCGGGGAGCTGTTTTTT. Its protein product is CASSFPGGTGELFF.

V and J are TRBV28 and TRBJ1-1; D is undetermined. From germline, CDR1 is MDHEN and CDR2 SYDVKM. V was trimmed by 5 bases and J by 7 bases, leaving 8 bases between them. The CDR3 totals 11 residues. Here the CDR3 DNA reads TGTGCCAGCAGTCCCTCACATGAAGCTTTCTTT. Translation: CASSPSHEAFF.

The chain combines TRBV27 with TRBJ2-7; D perhaps matches TRBD2 (5 bases). Germline V CDR1 and CDR2: MNHEY, SMNVEV (reference sequence). The CDR3 extends over 15 amino acids. V was trimmed by 5 bases and J by 0 bases, leaving 14 bases between them. The CDR3 spells CASSLLISGSYEQYF. CDR3 nucleotide sequence: TGTGCCAGCAGTCTACTGATCAGCGGCTCCTACGAGCAGTACTTC.

This chain joins TRBV5-4 and TRBJ1-2; D is undetermined. The CDR3 covers 12 residues. Per germline, CDR1 SGHNT and CDR2 YYREEE (reference sequence). Trimming cost V 3 bases and J 7 bases, with 10 bases left between them. CDR3 nucleotides: TGTGCCAGCAGCTACCAATTTGGTGGCTACACCTTC. As protein: CASSYQFGGYTF.

The chain joins TRBV10-2 to TRBJ2-5, with 9 bases lining up with TRBD2. This CDR3 region has 13 residues. Germline trimming cut 6 bases from V and 3 bases from J; bases unmatched to any gene: 2. Germline CDR1 reads WSHSY; CDR2 reads SAAADI. CDR3 nucleotide sequence: TGCGCCAGCAGCGGGACTAGCAAAGAGACCCAGTACTTC. Protein product: CASSGTSKETQYF.

The V gene is TRBV20-1, the J gene TRBJ1-1; D gene ambiguous. The CDR3 contains 11 residues. Germline V gene sequence: CDR1 DFQATT, CDR2 SNEGSKA (reference sequence). V was cut by 3 bases and J by 6 bases, with 8 bases left in between. CDR3 sequence: CSASFPPEAFF. The CDR3 DNA follows: TGCAGTGCTAGTTTCCCTCCTGAAGCTTTCTTT.

The chain joins TRBV28 to TRBJ2-1, with D tentatively TRBD2 (5 bases). Germline V gives CDR1 MDHEN, CDR2 SYDVKM. The CDR3 is 15 amino acids. The germline V and J ends were trimmed by 8 bases and 2 bases, with 16 bases remaining between them. DNA of the CDR3: TGTGCCAGCCCCTCCGGAGGAGGTCCCTACAATGAGCAGTTCTTC. Residues: CASPSGGGPYNEQFF.

The J gene is TRBJ1-3, the V gene TRBV11-2, with a tentative D call TRBD1 (6 bases). The CDR3 runs to 16 residues. V was shortened by 4 bases and J by 5 bases, with 18 bases between the two germline ends. Germline assignment: CDR1 SGHAT and CDR2 FQNNGV. The CDR3 DNA sequence: TGTGCCAGCAGCTCCTGGGGGCAGGCCGGTAGAAACACCATATATTTT. This encodes CASSSWGQAGRNTIYF. Using reference TRBV11-2 and TRBJ1-3 for the parts outside the CDR3, the full variable domain is EAGVAQSPRYKIIEKRQSVAFWCNPISGHATLYWYQQILGQGPKLLIQFQNNGVVDDSQLPKDRFSAERLKGVDSTLKIQPAKLEDSAVYLCASSSWGQAGRNTIYFGEGSWLTVV.

The V call is TRBV28, the J call TRBJ2-1, with 13 bases matching TRBD2. Looked up from germline, CDR1 is MDHEN and CDR2 is SYDVKM. The junction had 4 bases not matched to a gene; V was cut back by 6 bases and J by 5 bases. The CDR3 is made up of 15 amino acids. CDR3 amino acids: CASRGGLAGNNEQFF. The DNA of the CDR3 is TGTGCCAGCAGGGGGGGACTAGCGGGAAACAATGAGCAGTTCTTC.

With respect to this clone: The same CDR3 can be traced to other DNA sequences in this sample. DNA for the CDR3: TGTGCCAGCAGTTTCCGGGGATACGAGCAGTACTTC. Translated: CASSFRGYEQYF. V gene TRBV12-3 or TRBV12-4 combines with J gene TRBJ2-7, with D possibly TRBD2 on 5 matching bases. The CDR3 consists of 12 residues. The ends were cut back, 3 bases at V and 4 bases at J, with 7 bases in the middle.

The J gene is TRBJ2-3, the V gene TRBV9; D tentatively fits TRBD1 or TRBD2 (5 bases each). Trimming took 0 bases from V and 10 from J, leaving 12 bases between them. Germline loops: CDR1 SGDLS, CDR2 YYNGEE. The CDR3 runs 13 residues. The CDR3 DNA sequence: TGTGCCAGCAGCGTAGGAGCGACGGGGCCGCAGTATTTT. Protein product: CASSVGATGPQYF.

The CDR3 coding sequence is TGTGCCTGGACCAGGGGAAATGAAAAACTGTTTTTT. Residues: CAWTRGNEKLFF. This chain uses TRBV30 with TRBJ1-4; possibly TRBD1 for D (6 bases). There are 12 residues in the CDR3. V lost 4 bases and J 5 bases, leaving 8 bases between the germline ends. CDR1 and CDR2 from the germline V gene are GTSNPN and SVGIG (reference sequence). Full variable domain (outside the CDR3, taken from reference TRBV30 and TRBJ1-4): SQTIHQWPATLVQPVGSPLSLECTVEGTSNPNLYWYRQAAGRGLQLLFYSVGIGQISSEVPQNLSASRPQDRQFILSSKKLLLSDSGFYLCAWTRGNEKLFFGSGTQLSVL.

This chain uses TRBV5-1 with TRBJ2-1; no clear D. This CDR3 is built from 12 residues. The ends were cut back, 4 bases at V and 4 bases at J, with 6 bases in the middle. The germline CDR1 and CDR2 sequences are SGHRS and YFSETQ. CDR3 in DNA: TGCGCCAGCAGCCCAATATACAATGAGCAGTTCTTC. Protein sequence: CASSPIYNEQFF. Drawing the rest from reference TRBV5-1 and TRBJ2-1, the complete variable domain is KAGVTQTPRYLIKTRGQQVTLSCSPISGHRSVSWYQQTPGQGLQFLFEYFSETQRNKGNFPGRFSGRQFSNSRSEMNVSTLELGDSALYLCASSPIYNEQFFGPGTRLTVL.